A selection of T cell receptor beta chains follows, all from one sample in a study of blood T cell repertoires in COVID-19. The repertoire was sequenced with immunoSEQ multiplex PCR; TCRdb's copy has only in-frame clones and lacks some. There are some 140,000 clones in the sample; approximately 83% occur only once, and about an eighth lies in the top ten. The material sequenced was peripheral blood. All receptors derive from an older woman with COVID-19, enrolled during active disease. The conserved cysteine and the conserved F or W are not part of the CDR3 here.

v_call cdr3_aa
TRBV18 ASSPPGQRTNYGYT
TRBV28 ASSRQGTGLTEAF
TRBV5-1 ASSLLPPGGTNEKLF
TRBV29-1 SVAHASTDTQY
TRBV6-1 ASSDIQLNSPLH
TRBV18 ASSPDRGGEPQH
TRBV14 ASSQWRANTEAF
TRBV11-2 ASSERLAMNSPLH
TRBV19 ASSVGQSDTGELF
TRBV9 ASSQRRAGKGNTIY
TRBV10-1 ASSARGSGNTIY
TRBV9 ASNPRGGSYNEQF
TRBV7-8 ASSGGGTEAF
TRBV6-5 ASMRLAGNTIY
TRBV7-9 ASRPTWGNTEAF
TRBV18 ASSPAGNQPQH